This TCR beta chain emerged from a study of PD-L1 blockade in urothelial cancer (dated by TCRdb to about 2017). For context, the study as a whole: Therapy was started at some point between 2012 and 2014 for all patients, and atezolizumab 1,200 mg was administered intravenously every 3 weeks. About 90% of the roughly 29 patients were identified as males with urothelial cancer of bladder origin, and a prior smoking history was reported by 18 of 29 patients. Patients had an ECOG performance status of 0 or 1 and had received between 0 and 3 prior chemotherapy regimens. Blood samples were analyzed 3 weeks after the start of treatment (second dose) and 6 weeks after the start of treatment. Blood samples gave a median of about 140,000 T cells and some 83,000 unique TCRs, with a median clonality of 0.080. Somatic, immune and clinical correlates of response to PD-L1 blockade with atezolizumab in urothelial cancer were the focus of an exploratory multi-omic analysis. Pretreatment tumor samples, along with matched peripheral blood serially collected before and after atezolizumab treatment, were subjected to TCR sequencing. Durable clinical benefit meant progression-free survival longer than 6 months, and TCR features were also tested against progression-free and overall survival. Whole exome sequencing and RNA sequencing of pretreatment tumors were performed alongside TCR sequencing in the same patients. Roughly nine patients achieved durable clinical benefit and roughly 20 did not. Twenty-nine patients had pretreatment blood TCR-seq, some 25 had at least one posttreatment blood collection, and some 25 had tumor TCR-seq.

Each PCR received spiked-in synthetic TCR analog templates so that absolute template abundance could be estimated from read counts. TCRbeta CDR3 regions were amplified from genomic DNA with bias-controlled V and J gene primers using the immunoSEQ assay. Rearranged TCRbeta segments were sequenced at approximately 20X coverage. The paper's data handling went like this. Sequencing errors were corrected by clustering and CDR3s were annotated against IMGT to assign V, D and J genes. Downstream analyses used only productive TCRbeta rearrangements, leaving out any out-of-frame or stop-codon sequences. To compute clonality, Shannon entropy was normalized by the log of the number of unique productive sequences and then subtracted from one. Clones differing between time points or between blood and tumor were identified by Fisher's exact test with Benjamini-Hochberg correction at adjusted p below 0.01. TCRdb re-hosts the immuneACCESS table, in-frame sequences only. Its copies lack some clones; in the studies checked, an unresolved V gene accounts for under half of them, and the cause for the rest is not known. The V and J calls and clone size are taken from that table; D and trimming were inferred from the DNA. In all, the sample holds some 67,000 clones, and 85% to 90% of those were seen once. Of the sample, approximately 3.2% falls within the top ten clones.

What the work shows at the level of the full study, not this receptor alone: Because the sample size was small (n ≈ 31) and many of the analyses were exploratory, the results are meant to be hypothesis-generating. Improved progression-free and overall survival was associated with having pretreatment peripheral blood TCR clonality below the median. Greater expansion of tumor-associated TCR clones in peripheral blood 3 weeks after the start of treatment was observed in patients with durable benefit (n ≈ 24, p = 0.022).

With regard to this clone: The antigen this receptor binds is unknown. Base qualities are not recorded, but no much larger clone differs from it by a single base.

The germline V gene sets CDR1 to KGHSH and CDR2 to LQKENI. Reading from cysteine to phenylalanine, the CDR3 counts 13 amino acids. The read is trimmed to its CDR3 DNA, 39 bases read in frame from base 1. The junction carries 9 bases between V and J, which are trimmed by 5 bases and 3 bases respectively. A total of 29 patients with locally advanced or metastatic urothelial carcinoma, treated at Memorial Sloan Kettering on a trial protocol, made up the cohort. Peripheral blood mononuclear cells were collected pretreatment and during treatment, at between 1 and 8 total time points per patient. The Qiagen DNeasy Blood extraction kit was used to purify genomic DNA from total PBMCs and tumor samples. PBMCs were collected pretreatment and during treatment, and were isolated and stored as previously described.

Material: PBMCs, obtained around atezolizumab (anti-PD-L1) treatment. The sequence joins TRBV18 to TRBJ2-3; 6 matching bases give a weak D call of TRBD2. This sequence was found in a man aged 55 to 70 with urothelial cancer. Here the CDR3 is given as CASSIGGTDTQYF. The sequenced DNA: TGTGCCAGCTCAATCGGGGGAACAGATACGCAGTATTTT.